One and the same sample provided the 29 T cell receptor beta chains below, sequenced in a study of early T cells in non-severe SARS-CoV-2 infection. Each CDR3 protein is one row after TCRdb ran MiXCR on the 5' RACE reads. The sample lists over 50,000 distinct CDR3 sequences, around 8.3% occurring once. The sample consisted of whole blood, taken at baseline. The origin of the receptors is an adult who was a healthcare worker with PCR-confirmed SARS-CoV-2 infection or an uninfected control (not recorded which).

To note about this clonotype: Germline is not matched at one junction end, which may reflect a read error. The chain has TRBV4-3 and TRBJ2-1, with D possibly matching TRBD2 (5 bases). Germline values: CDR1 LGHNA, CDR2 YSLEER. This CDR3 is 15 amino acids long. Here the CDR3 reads CASSPRTGSHNEQFF. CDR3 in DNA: TGCGCCAGCAGCCCACGGACTGGCTCCCACAATGAGCAGTTCTTC.

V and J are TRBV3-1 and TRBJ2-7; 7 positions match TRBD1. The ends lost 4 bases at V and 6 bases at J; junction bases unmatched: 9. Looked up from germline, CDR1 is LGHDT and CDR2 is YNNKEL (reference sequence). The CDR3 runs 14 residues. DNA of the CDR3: TGTGCCAGCAGCCCCCGGGACAGCGGCGGCGAGCAGTACTTC. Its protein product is CASSPRDSGGEQYF.

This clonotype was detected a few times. Here the CDR3 DNA reads TGTGCCAGTAGTAAAGACAGTAAGTCGCATGGCTACACCTTC. Encoded protein: CASSKDSKSHGYTF. This sequence joins TRBV19 and TRBJ1-2; weak D call: TRBD1 (5 bases). There are 14 residues in the CDR3. Between the trimmed V and J ends, which lost 4 bases and 6 bases, there was a span of 15 bases. Looked up from germline, CDR1 is LNHDA and CDR2 is SQIVND (reference sequence). Complete variable domain (other parts from reference TRBV19 and TRBJ1-2): DGGITQSPKYLFRKEGQNVTLSCEQNLNHDAMYWYRQDPGQGLRLIYYSQIVNDFQKGDIAEGYSVSREKKESFPLTVTSAQKNPTAFYLCASSKDSKSHGYTFGSGTRLTVV.

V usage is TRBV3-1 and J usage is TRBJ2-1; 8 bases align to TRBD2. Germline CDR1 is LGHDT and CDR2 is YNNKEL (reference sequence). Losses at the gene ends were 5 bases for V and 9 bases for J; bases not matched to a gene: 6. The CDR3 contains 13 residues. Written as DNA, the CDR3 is TGTGCCAGCAGCGTCGGGAGGGGAGGTGAGCAGTTCTTC. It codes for CASSVGRGGEQFF.

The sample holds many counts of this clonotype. The CDR3: CASSQPGQRIAGGTDTQYF. DNA for the CDR3: TGTGCCAGCAGCCAACCGGGACAACGGATAGCGGGAGGGACAGATACGCAGTATTTT. The chain joins TRBV7-8 to TRBJ2-3, with 11 bases matching TRBD2. This CDR3 comprises 19 residues. Germline-derived CDR1 and CDR2 are SGHVS and FQNEAQ. V was pared by 5 bases and J by 3 bases, with 16 bases of the junction left unmatched.

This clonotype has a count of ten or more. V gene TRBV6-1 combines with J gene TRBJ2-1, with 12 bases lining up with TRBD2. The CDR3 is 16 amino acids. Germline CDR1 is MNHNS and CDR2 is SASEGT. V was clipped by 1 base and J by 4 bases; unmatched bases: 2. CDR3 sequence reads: CASSEGLAGGYNEQFF. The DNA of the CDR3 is TGTGCCAGCAGTGAAGGGCTAGCGGGAGGGTACAATGAGCAGTTCTTC.

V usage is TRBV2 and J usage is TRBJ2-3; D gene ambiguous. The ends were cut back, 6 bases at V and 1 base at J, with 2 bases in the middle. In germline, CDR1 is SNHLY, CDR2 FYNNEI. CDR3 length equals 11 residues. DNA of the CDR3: TGTGCCAGCAGACGCACAGATACGCAGTATTTT. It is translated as CASRRTDTQYF.

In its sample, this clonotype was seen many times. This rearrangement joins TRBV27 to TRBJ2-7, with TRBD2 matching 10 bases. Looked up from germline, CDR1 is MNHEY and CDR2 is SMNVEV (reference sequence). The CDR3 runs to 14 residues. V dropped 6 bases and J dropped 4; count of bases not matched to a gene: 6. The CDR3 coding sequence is TGTGCCAGCAGCCCAACTAGCGGGAAGTACGAGCAGTACTTC. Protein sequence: CASSPTSGKYEQYF.

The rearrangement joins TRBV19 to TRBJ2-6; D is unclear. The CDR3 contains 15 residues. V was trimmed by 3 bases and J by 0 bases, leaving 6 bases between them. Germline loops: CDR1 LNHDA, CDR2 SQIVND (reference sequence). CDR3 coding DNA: TGTGCCAGTAGTATCACCCCCTCTGGGGCCAACGTCCTGACTTTC. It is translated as CASSITPSGANVLTF. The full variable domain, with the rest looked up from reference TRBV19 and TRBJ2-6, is DGGITQSPKYLFRKEGQNVTLSCEQNLNHDAMYWYRQDPGQGLRLIYYSQIVNDFQKGDIAEGYSVSREKKESFPLTVTSAQKNPTAFYLCASSITPSGANVLTFGAGSRLTVL.

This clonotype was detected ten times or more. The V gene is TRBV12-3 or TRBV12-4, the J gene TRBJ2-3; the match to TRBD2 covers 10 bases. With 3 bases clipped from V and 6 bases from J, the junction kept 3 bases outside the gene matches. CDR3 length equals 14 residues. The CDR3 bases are TGTGCCAGCAGTTTTGGAGCGGGAGGGGATACGCAGTATTTT. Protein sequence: CASSFGAGGDTQYF.

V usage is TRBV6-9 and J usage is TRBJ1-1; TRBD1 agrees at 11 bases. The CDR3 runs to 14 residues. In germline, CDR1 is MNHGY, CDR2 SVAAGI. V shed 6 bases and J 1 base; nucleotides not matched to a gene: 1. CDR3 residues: CASRDRGPNTEAFF. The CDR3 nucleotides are TGTGCCAGCAGGGACAGGGGGCCGAACACTGAAGCTTTCTTT.

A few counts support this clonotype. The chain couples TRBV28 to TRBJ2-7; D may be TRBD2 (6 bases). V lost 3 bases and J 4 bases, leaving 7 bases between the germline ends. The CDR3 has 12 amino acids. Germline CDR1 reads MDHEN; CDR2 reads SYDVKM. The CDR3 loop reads CASSLRGYEQYF. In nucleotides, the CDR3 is TGTGCCAGCAGTTTGCGGGGATACGAGCAGTACTTC.

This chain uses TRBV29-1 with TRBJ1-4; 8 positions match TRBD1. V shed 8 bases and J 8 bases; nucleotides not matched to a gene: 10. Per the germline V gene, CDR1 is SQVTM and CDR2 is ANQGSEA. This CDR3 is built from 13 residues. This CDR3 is CSSLEDRDEKLFF. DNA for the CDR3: TGCAGCTCCCTGGAGGACAGGGACGAAAAACTGTTTTTT.

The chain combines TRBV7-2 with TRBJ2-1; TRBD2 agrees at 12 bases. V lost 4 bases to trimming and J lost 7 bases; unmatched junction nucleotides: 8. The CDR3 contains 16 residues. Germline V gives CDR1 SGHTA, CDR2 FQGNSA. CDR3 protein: CASSSQTSGSRNEQFF. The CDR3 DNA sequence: TGTGCCAGCAGCTCTCAGACTAGCGGGAGTAGAAATGAGCAGTTCTTC.

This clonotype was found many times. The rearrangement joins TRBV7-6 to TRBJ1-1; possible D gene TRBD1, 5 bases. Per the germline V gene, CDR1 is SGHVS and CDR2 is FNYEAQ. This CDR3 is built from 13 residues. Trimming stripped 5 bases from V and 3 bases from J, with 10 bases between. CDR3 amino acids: CASSADTDTEAFF. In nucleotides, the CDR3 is TGTGCCAGCAGCGCGGACACCGACACTGAAGCTTTCTTT.

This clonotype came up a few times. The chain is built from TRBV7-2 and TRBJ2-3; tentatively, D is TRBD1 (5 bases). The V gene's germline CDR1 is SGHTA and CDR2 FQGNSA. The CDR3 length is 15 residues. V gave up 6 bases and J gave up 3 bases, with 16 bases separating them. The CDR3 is CASSFLDIGTDTQYF. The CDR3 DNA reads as TGTGCCAGCAGTTTTTTGGACATAGGAACAGATACGCAGTATTTT.

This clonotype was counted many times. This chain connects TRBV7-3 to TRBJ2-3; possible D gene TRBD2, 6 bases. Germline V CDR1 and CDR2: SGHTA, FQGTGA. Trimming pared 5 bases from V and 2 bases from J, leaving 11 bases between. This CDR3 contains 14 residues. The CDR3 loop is CASSQGLHTDTQYF. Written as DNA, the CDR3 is TGTGCCAGCAGCCAGGGACTTCACACAGATACGCAGTATTTT.

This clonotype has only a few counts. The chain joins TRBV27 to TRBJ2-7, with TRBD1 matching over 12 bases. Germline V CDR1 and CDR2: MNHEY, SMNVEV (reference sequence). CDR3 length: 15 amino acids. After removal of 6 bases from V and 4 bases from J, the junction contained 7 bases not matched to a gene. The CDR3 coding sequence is TGTGCCAGCAGCCGGGACAGGGGGCGCGGGTACGAGCAGTACTTC. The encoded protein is CASSRDRGRGYEQYF.

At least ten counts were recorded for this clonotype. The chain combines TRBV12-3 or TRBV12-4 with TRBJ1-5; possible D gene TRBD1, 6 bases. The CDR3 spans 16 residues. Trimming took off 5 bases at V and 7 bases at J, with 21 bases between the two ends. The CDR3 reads CASSPNTGYGGQPQHF. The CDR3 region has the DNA TGTGCCAGCAGTCCCAACACAGGGTACGGAGGCCAGCCCCAGCATTTT.

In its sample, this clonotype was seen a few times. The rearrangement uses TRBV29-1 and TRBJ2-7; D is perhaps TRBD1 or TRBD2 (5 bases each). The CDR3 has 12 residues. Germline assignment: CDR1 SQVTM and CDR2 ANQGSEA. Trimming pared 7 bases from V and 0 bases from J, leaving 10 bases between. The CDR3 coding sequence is TGCAGCGCCGGGGACGGCTCCTACGAGCAGTACTTC. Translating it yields CSAGDGSYEQYF.

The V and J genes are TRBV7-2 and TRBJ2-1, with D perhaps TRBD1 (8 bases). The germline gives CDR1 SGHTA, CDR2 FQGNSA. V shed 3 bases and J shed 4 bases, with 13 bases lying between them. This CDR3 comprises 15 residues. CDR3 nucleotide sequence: TGTGCCAGCAGCTTTGACAGGGGAGGGTACAATGAGCAGTTCTTC. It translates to CASSFDRGGYNEQFF.

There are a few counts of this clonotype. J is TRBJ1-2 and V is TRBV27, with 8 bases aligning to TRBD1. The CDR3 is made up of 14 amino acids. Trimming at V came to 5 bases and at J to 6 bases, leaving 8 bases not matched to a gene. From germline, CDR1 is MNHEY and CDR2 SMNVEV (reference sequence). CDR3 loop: CASSRTGGSDGYTF. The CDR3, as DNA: TGTGCCAGCAGTCGAACAGGGGGATCGGATGGCTACACCTTC.

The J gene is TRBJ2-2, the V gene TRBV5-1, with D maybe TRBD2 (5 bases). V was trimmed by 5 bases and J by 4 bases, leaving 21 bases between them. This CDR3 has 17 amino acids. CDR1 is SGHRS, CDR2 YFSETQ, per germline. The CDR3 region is CASRYEGPATFTGELFF. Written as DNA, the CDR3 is TGCGCCAGCAGATACGAGGGTCCAGCGACATTCACCGGGGAGCTGTTTTTT.

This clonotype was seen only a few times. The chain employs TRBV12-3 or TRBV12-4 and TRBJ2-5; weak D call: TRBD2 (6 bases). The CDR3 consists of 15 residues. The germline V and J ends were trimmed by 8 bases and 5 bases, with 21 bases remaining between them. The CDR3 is CASLGGAGSKETQYF. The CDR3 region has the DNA TGTGCCAGCCTAGGAGGGGCGGGTTCTAAGGAGACCCAGTACTTC.

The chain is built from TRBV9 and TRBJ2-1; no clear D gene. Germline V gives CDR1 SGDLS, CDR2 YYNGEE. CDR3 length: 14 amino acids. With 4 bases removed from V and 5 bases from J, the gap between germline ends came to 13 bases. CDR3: CASSTQVSNNEQFF. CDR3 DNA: TGTGCCAGCAGCACCCAGGTTAGCAACAATGAGCAGTTCTTC.

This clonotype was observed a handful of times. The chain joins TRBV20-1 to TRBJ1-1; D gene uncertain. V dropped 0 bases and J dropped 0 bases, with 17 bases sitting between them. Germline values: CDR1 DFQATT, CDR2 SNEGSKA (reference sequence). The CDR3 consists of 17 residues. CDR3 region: CSARDLKAKSMNTEAFF. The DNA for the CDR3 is TGCAGTGCTAGAGATTTAAAGGCTAAGAGTATGAACACTGAAGCTTTCTTT.

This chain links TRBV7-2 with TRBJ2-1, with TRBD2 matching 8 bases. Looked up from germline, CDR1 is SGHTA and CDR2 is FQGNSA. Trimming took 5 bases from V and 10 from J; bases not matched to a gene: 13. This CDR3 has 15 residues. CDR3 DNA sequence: TGTGCCAGCAGCCCACCTGGGACTAGGGCTAGGGAGCAGTTCTTC. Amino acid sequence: CASSPPGTRAREQFF.

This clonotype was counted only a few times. CDR3 protein: CASSSNRATGELFF. The CDR3 DNA follows: TGTGCCAGCTCATCAAACAGGGCAACCGGGGAGCTGTTTTTT. The chain combines TRBV18 with TRBJ2-2, with D possibly being TRBD1 (6 bases). V gave up 5 bases and J gave up 5 bases, with 12 bases separating them. The germline V gene encodes CDR1 KGHSH and CDR2 LQKENI. This CDR3 region has 14 residues. The full variable domain, rest sourced from reference TRBV18 and TRBJ2-2, is NAGVMQNPRHLVRRRGQEARLRCSPMKGHSHVYWYRQLPEEGLKFMVYLQKENIIDESGMPKERFSAEFPKEGPSILRIQQVVRGDSAAYFCASSSNRATGELFFGEGSRLTVL.

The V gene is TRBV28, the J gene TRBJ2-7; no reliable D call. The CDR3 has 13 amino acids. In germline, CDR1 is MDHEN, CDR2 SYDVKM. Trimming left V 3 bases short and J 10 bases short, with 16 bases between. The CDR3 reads CASSFPDPGLQYF. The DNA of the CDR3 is TGTGCCAGCAGTTTTCCTGATCCAGGCTTACAGTACTTC.